This TCR beta chain was recorded in a study of blood T cell repertoires in COVID-19. This clone was counted a few times. This CDR3 region has 15 residues. CDR1 is LGHNA, CDR2 YSLEER, per germline. The V and J ends lost 4 bases and 0 bases respectively, with 10 bases between them. Using immunoSEQ multiplex PCR, the repertoire was profiled, and TCRdb retains in-frame clones only, with some absent. The sample holds a few hundred thousand clones; 87% are singletons and the top ten take approximately 5%. The receptor comes from a woman between 25 and 40 years old who had recovered from COVID-19. Sequences were obtained from PBMCs or T cells enriched from blood (not recorded which). V is TRBV4-3 and J is TRBJ1-3; D not certain. The CDR3 DNA reads TGCGCCAGCAGCCCTGGGTCGGGCTCTGGAAACACCATATATTTT. Its protein is CASSPGSGSGNTIYF.